The 27 T cell receptor beta chains below all came from one sample that was sequenced in a study of PD-L1 blockade in urothelial cancer. The assay was immunoSEQ multiplex PCR, and TCRdb's table has in-frame clones only and misses some. The data hold approximately 30,000 clones, with over 75% observed a single time. The sequences come from PBMCs, collected around atezolizumab (anti-PD-L1) treatment. The source of these receptors is a man aged 45-60 years with urothelial cancer.

This clone was observed a few times. The rearrangement uses TRBV19 and TRBJ2-3; 8 positions agree with TRBD2. V lost 3 bases and J lost 3; bases outside the gene matches: 8. CDR3 size: 16 residues. Germline V CDR1 and CDR2: LNHDA, SQIVND (reference sequence). This CDR3 is CASSISSGSKTDTQYF. DNA of the CDR3: TGTGCCAGTAGTATTTCCAGCGGGAGTAAAACAGATACGCAGTATTTT.

This clone was detected once. The chain recombines TRBV5-6 with TRBJ2-1; possible D gene TRBD1, 7 bases. This CDR3 spans 17 amino acids. From germline, CDR1 is SGHDT and CDR2 YYEEEE. With 3 bases removed from V and 4 bases from J, the gap between germline ends came to 20 bases. The CDR3 DNA is TGTGCCAGCAGCTCTGTTTCAGGGGGACTGATTTACAATGAGCAGTTCTTC. It is translated as CASSSVSGGLIYNEQFF.

The chain uses TRBV19 and TRBJ2-6, with D uncertain. V was shortened by 6 bases and J by 0 bases, with 3 bases between the two germline ends. The CDR3 totals 13 residues. Germline V lookup: CDR1 LNHDA, CDR2 SQIVND (reference sequence). CDR3 protein: CASRYSGANVLTF. The DNA for the CDR3 is TGTGCCAGTAGGTACTCTGGGGCCAACGTCCTGACTTTC.

J is TRBJ2-5 and V is TRBV6-1; maybe TRBD1 (5 bases). Germline CDR1 MNHNS, CDR2 SASEGT. Trimming shortened V by 5 bases and J by 2 bases, and 9 bases separated the two germline ends. The CDR3 sequence is 13 residues long. CDR3 sequence reads: CASSWGAQETQYF. The CDR3 DNA reads TGTGCCAGCAGTTGGGGCGCTCAAGAGACCCAGTACTTC.

V gene TRBV6-5 combines with J gene TRBJ1-1, with TRBD1 as a possible D gene (5 bases). The CDR3 consists of 15 residues. Deletions cut 0 bases from V and 6 bases from J, with 14 bases between. Germline-derived CDR1 and CDR2 are MNHEY and SVGAGI. CDR3 region: CASSYSNRGSAEAFF. The CDR3 region has the DNA TGTGCCAGCAGTTACTCGAACCGGGGGAGCGCTGAAGCTTTCTTT.

The J gene is TRBJ1-2, the V gene TRBV10-3, with D perhaps TRBD1 (5 bases). V was trimmed by 0 bases and J by 8 bases, leaving 10 bases between them. CDR3 length equals 13 residues. Germline assignment: CDR1 ENHRY and CDR2 SYGVKD. The CDR3 nucleotides are TGTGCCATCAGTGAGTCACAGGAAAACGGCTACACCTTC. Protein sequence: CAISESQENGYTF.

The chain uses TRBV29-1 and TRBJ1-1; a weak D match, TRBD1 (5 bases). Germline-derived CDR1 and CDR2 are SQVTM and ANQGSEA. Trimming shortened V by 7 bases and J by 4 bases, and 13 bases separated the two germline ends. The CDR3 extends over 12 amino acids. The CDR3 sequence: CSAARGGTEAFF. In DNA, the CDR3 is TGCAGCGCAGCGCGGGGCGGCACTGAAGCTTTCTTT.

There are a few counts of this clone. This sequence joins TRBV5-1 and TRBJ1-6; D possibly corresponds to TRBD1 (5 bases). V was pared by 4 bases and J by 1 base, with 24 bases between. Germline lookup yields CDR1 SGHRS and CDR2 YFSETQ. The CDR3 contains 20 residues. The CDR3: CASSNGHDRRGGSYNSPLHF. CDR3 in DNA: TGCGCCAGCAGCAACGGACATGATCGCCGGGGAGGGTCCTATAATTCACCCCTCCACTTT.

The rearrangement joins TRBV30 to TRBJ2-7; 7 nucleotides agree with TRBD2. Unmatched junction bases numbered 4, after V lost 5 bases and J lost 0 bases. Germline CDR1 and CDR2: GTSNPN and SVGIG (reference sequence). The length of the CDR3 is 13 residues. The CDR3: CAWAAGVSYEQYF. The DNA of the CDR3 is TGTGCCTGGGCCGCGGGGGTCTCCTACGAGCAGTACTTC. Together with reference TRBV30 and TRBJ2-7, the CDR3 gives the full variable domain: SQTIHQWPATLVQPVGSPLSLECTVEGTSNPNLYWYRQAAGRGLQLLFYSVGIGQISSEVPQNLSASRPQDRQFILSSKKLLLSDSGFYLCAWAAGVSYEQYFGPGTRLTVT.

CDR3 in DNA: TGTGCCAGCAGCTTAGTGGCTAGCGGGGGGCGGACCGGGGAGCTGTTTTTT. It specifies CASSLVASGGRTGELFF. The chain recombines TRBV7-2 with TRBJ2-2; 11 bases are a match to TRBD2. CDR1 SGHTA and CDR2 FQGNSA come from the germline V gene. CDR3 size: 17 residues. The trim removed 1 base at V and 5 bases at J, leaving 6 bases unmatched.

CDR3 sequence: CASSLTGGNTEAFF. The CDR3 DNA reads TGTGCCAGCAGTTTAACGGGGGGCAACACTGAAGCTTTCTTT. The V and J genes are TRBV28 and TRBJ1-1; weak D call: TRBD1 (6 bases). The germline CDR1 and CDR2 sequences are MDHEN and SYDVKM. The CDR3 has 14 amino acids. Trimming removed 2 bases at V and 2 bases at J, with 9 bases between.

The genes are TRBV11-2 and TRBJ2-3, with D tentatively TRBD1 (5 bases). Trimming removed 2 bases at V and 4 bases at J, with 13 bases between. Per the germline V gene, CDR1 is SGHAT and CDR2 is FQNNGV. CDR3 size: 15 residues. CDR3 protein: CASSLLVWGADTQYF. The CDR3, as DNA: TGTGCCAGCAGCTTACTAGTTTGGGGCGCAGATACGCAGTATTTT.

The chain employs TRBV18 and TRBJ1-3, with D maybe TRBD1 (5 bases). In germline, CDR1 is KGHSH, CDR2 LQKENI. Trimming shortened V by 5 bases and J by 0 bases, and 20 bases separated the two germline ends. The CDR3 sequence is 18 residues long. The CDR3 region is CASSDSYSTPLSGNTIYF. For the CDR3, the DNA is TGTGCCAGCTCAGACAGCTACTCTACGCCCCTCTCTGGAAACACCATATATTTT.

The chain carries TRBV5-1 and TRBJ1-2; 9 bases are shared with TRBD1. Germline CDR1 SGHRS, CDR2 YFSETQ. V gave up 4 bases and J gave up 4 bases; unmatched junction bases: 8. There are 15 residues in the CDR3. In nucleotides, the CDR3 is TGCGCCAGCAGCCTCCAACAGGGGGCGGCCTATGGCTACACCTTC. This sequence encodes CASSLQQGAAYGYTF. The complete variable domain, with remaining parts taken from reference TRBV5-1 and TRBJ1-2, reads KAGVTQTPRYLIKTRGQQVTLSCSPISGHRSVSWYQQTPGQGLQFLFEYFSETQRNKGNFPGRFSGRQFSNSRSEMNVSTLELGDSALYLCASSLQQGAAYGYTFGSGTRLTVV.

This clone was counted only a few times. The chain is built from TRBV18 and TRBJ2-6; the D gene is possibly TRBD2 (5 bases). The V end was cut by 2 bases, the J end by 0 bases, with 17 bases between. The CDR3 length is 19 residues. Germline V gene lookup returns CDR1 KGHSH and CDR2 LQKENI. CDR3 nucleotide sequence: TGTGCCAGCTCACCAGGTAGCGTCGGACGGACCTCTGGGGCCAACGTCCTGACTTTC. This gives the protein CASSPGSVGRTSGANVLTF.

The gene calls are TRBV5-3 and TRBJ1-1, with 8 bases lining up with TRBD1. TRBV5-3 is identified as an open reading frame with a role that is uncertain. The junction had 9 bases not matched to a gene; V was cut back by 7 bases and J by 1 base. This CDR3 has 15 residues. DNA of the CDR3: TGTGCCAGACCCTACAGGGGGATCGGGAACACTGAAGCTTTCTTT. Translating it yields CARPYRGIGNTEAFF.

This clone occurred a few times. V and J are TRBV28 and TRBJ1-3; D gene ambiguous. The CDR3 has 14 amino acids. With 4 bases removed from V and 6 bases from J, the gap between germline ends came to 13 bases. CDR1 and CDR2 from the germline V gene are MDHEN and SYDVKM. CDR3 nucleotide sequence: TGTGCCAGCAGTTCCGACATGAGTGAAAACACCATATATTTT. It translates to CASSSDMSENTIYF. Full variable domain (remainder filled in from reference TRBV28 and TRBJ1-3): DVKVTQSSRYLVKRTGEKVFLECVQDMDHENMFWYRQDPGLGLRLIYFSYDVKMKEKGDIPEGYSVSREKKERFSLILESASTNQTSMYLCASSSDMSENTIYFGEGSWLTVV.

This clone was observed a few times. The genes are TRBV10-3 and TRBJ1-2; TRBD1 agrees at 10 bases. This CDR3 has 17 residues. CDR1 is ENHRY, CDR2 SYGVKD, per germline. V gave up 0 bases and J gave up 0 bases; unmatched junction bases: 4. DNA for the CDR3: TGTGCCATCAGTGAGTCCGCGGGGACAGGGGCTAACTATGGCTACACCTTC. It is translated as CAISESAGTGANYGYTF.

The chain combines TRBV5-4 with TRBJ2-3, with 13 bases identical to TRBD2. The CDR3 contains 15 residues. J was trimmed by 6 bases and V by 4 bases; bases with no gene match: 5. Germline values: CDR1 SGHNT, CDR2 YYREEE (reference sequence). In DNA form, the CDR3 reads TGTGCCAGCAGCCGAGGACTAGCGGGAGCGGATACGCAGTATTTT. Translation: CASSRGLAGADTQYF.

This chain uses TRBV12-1 with TRBJ1-4; TRBD1 was called by the table and not checked on the DNA. TRBV12-1 is annotated as a pseudogene. The CDR3 is 16 residues long. CDR3 bases: TGTGCCAGCAGCAAACTGGGGCCCAGGACGAACGAAAAACTGTTTTTT. Protein sequence: CASSKLGPRTNEKLFF.

As for this clone: Compared with germline, one end of the junction differs, possibly owing to a read error. This chain joins TRBV7-7 and TRBJ1-1, with D perhaps matching TRBD1 (6 bases). CDR1 SSHAT and CDR2 FNYEAQ come from the germline V gene (reference sequence). This CDR3 is 14 amino acids long. In nucleotides, the CDR3 is TGTGCTAGCAGCCCCACAGGGTGGATGTTTGAAGCTTTCTTT. Its translation is CASSPTGWMFEAFF.

This chain links TRBV7-9 with TRBJ1-2, with a possible D match to TRBD1 (6 bases). The CDR3 length is 12 residues. CDR1 SEHNR and CDR2 FQNEAQ come from the germline V gene (reference sequence). Trimming took off 4 bases at V and 7 bases at J, with 10 bases between the two ends. CDR3 in amino acids: CASSSQGRGYTF. The CDR3 DNA sequence: TGTGCCAGCAGCTCACAGGGTCGTGGCTACACCTTC. Together with reference TRBV7-9 and TRBJ1-2, the CDR3 gives the full variable domain: DTGVSQNPRHKITKRGQNVTFRCDPISEHNRLYWYRQTLGQGPEFLTYFQNEAQLEKSRLLSDRFSAERPKGSFSTLEIQRTEQGDSAMYLCASSSQGRGYTFGSGTRLTVV.

This clone has just a few counts. A read error may produce the germline difference seen at one junction end. The chain is built from TRBV19 and TRBJ2-1; possibly TRBD2 for D (6 bases). This CDR3 is built from 11 residues. Germline V gives CDR1 LNHDA, CDR2 SQIVND (reference sequence). The CDR3 loop is CASSERAAVVF. The CDR3 DNA is TGTGCCAGTAGTGAGCGGGCCGCCGTGGTCTTC. The variable domain in full, completed from reference TRBV19 and TRBJ2-1, reads DGGITQSPKYLFRKEGQNVTLSCEQNLNHDAMYWYRQDPGQGLRLIYYSQIVNDFQKGDIAEGYSVSREKKESFPLTVTSAQKNPTAFYLCASSERAAVVFGPGTRLTVL.

The rearrangement links TRBV5-1 to TRBJ1-6; 7 nucleotides agree with TRBD1. Looked up from germline, CDR1 is SGHRS and CDR2 is YFSETQ. V gave up 6 bases and J gave up 7 bases; unmatched junction bases: 10. The length of the CDR3 is 15 residues. Written as DNA, the CDR3 is TGCGCCAGCAAACCAGGGACAGAGCGGAATTCACCCCTCCACTTT. It encodes CASKPGTERNSPLHF.

The V and J genes are TRBV5-1 and TRBJ2-5, with a tentative D call TRBD2 (5 bases). The DNA end is a closer match to TRBJ2-7, so the J assignment may be wrong. In germline, CDR1 is SGHRS, CDR2 YFSETQ. CDR3 length: 15 amino acids. Here the CDR3 DNA reads TGCGCCAGCAGCTTTGGAGCGGAACGATCCTACGAGCAGTACTTC. It codes for CASSFGAERSYEQYF.

This clone was found once. The genes are TRBV11-2 and TRBJ1-1; D remains ambiguous. The CDR3 spans 14 residues. Trimming took off 4 bases at V and 4 bases at J, with 13 bases between the two ends. Germline V CDR1 and CDR2: SGHAT, FQNNGV. In DNA, the CDR3 is TGTGCCAGCAGCTCACGAGGGCGGGGCACTGAAGCTTTCTTT. This sequence encodes CASSSRGRGTEAFF.

The V call is TRBV7-2, the J call TRBJ2-5; TRBD2 aligns across 13 bases. The junction had 6 bases not matched to a gene; V was cut back by 3 bases and J by 5 bases. This CDR3 contains 16 residues. From germline, CDR1 is SGHTA and CDR2 FQGNSA. Here the CDR3 reads CASSLRLAGGRETQYF. DNA for the CDR3: TGTGCCAGCAGCTTGCGACTAGCGGGGGGCCGGGAGACCCAGTACTTC.